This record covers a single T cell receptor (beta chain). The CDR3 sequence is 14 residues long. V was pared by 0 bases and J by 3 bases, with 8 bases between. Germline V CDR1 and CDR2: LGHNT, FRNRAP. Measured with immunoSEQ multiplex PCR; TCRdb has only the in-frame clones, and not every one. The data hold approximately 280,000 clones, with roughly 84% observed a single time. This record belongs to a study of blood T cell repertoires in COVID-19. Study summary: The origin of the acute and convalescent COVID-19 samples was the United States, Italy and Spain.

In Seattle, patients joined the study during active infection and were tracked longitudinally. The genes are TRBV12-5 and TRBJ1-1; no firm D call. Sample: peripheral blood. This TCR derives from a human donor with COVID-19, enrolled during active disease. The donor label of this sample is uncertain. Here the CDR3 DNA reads TGTGCTAGTGGTTTGGTACGGGAGGACACTGAAGCTTTCTTT. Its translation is CASGLVREDTEAFF.